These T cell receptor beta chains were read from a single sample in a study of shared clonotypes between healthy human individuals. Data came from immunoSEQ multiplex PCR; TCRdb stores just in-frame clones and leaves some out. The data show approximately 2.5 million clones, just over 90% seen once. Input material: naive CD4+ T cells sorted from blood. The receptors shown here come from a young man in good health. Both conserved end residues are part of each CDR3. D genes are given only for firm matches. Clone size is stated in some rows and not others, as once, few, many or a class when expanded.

CDR3nt: TGTGCCAGCAGCGTAGGTCGGCAGGGCCCAGATACGCAGTATTTT
CDR3aa: CASSVGRQGPDTQYF
d_gene: NA
abundance: NA
v_gene: TRBV9
j_gene: TRBJ2-3

CDR3nt: TGTGCCAGTAGCAAGACTAGCCCGAACACCGGGGAGCTGTTTTTT
CDR3aa: CASSKTSPNTGELFF
d_gene: TRBD2
abundance: few
v_gene: TRBV19
j_gene: TRBJ2-2

CDR3nt: TGCGCCAGCACTCAATCCGGAGGTTTGGATTCACCCCTCCACTTT
CDR3aa: CASTQSGGLDSPLHF
d_gene: NA
abundance: NA
v_gene: TRBV5-1
j_gene: TRBJ1-6

CDR3nt: TGTGCCAGCAGCCCCAAGAGGGTAGGGTATGGCTACACCTTC
CDR3aa: CASSPKRVGYGYTF
d_gene: NA
abundance: NA
v_gene: TRBV14
j_gene: TRBJ1-2

CDR3nt: TGTGCCATCAATGGCGGGGTGGAGACTGAAGCTTTCTTT
CDR3aa: CAINGGVETEAFF
d_gene: NA
abundance: NA
v_gene: TRBV10-3
j_gene: TRBJ1-1

CDR3nt: TGTGCCATCAGTGCGGCTGGCGGGTACAACACCGGGGAGCTGTTTTTT
CDR3aa: CAISAAGGYNTGELFF
d_gene: NA
abundance: NA
v_gene: TRBV10-3
j_gene: TRBJ2-2

CDR3nt: TGTGCCAGCAGCTTAGGTATAGGGGAGTCCTATAATTCACCCCTCCACTTT
CDR3aa: CASSLGIGESYNSPLHF
d_gene: NA
abundance: NA
v_gene: TRBV7-9
j_gene: TRBJ1-6

CDR3nt: TGTGCCAGCGGAGCTGACGCTGCTAATGAAAAACTGTTTTTT
CDR3aa: CASGADAANEKLFF
d_gene: NA
abundance: NA
v_gene: TRBV6-1
j_gene: TRBJ1-4

CDR3nt: TGTGCCATCAGTGAGTCGGAGGGGGGGAACTATGGCTACACCTTC
CDR3aa: CAISESEGGNYGYTF
d_gene: NA
abundance: NA
v_gene: TRBV10-3
j_gene: TRBJ1-2

CDR3nt: TGTGCCAGTAGTATCCCAGTCCCCGGAGCCGGGGAGCTGTTTTTT
CDR3aa: CASSIPVPGAGELFF
d_gene: NA
abundance: NA
v_gene: TRBV19
j_gene: TRBJ2-2

CDR3nt: TGTGCCAGCTCACAATCTAGCAGGCTGGGGGGCAATGAGCAGTTCTTC
CDR3aa: CASSQSSRLGGNEQFF
d_gene: NA
abundance: NA
v_gene: TRBV18
j_gene: TRBJ2-1

CDR3nt: TGCGCCAGCAGCTTGCGGGAGGGCCGGGAGACCCAGTACTTC
CDR3aa: CASSLREGRETQYF
d_gene: TRBD2
abundance: NA
v_gene: TRBV5-1
j_gene: TRBJ2-5

CDR3nt: TGCGCCAGCAGCTGGGACTTATTAGGGGAGACCCAGTACTTC
CDR3aa: CASSWDLLGETQYF
d_gene: NA
abundance: NA
v_gene: TRBV5-1
j_gene: TRBJ2-5

CDR3nt: TGTGCCATCAGTGACTTCGAGGGGCCCCAGCATTTT
CDR3aa: CAISDFEGPQHF
d_gene: NA
abundance: NA
v_gene: TRBV6-5
j_gene: TRBJ1-5

CDR3nt: TGTGCCAGCAGCAATACAGGGGTCAAAGAGCAGTACTTC
CDR3aa: CASSNTGVKEQYF
d_gene: TRBD1
abundance: NA
v_gene: TRBV7-2
j_gene: TRBJ2-7

CDR3nt: TGCGCCAGCAGTGAGTCCGGGGCCGGTAATGAAAAACTGTTTTTT
CDR3aa: CASSESGAGNEKLFF
d_gene: NA
abundance: NA
v_gene: TRBV10-1
j_gene: TRBJ1-4

CDR3nt: TGTGCCATCAAAATGGAAGCGGATCCCTCTGGAAACACCATATATTTT
CDR3aa: CAIKMEADPSGNTIYF
d_gene: NA
abundance: NA
v_gene: TRBV10-3
j_gene: TRBJ1-3

CDR3nt: TGTGCCAGCAAAAAACGGGGGGTCCAAGAGACCCAGTACTTC
CDR3aa: CASKKRGVQETQYF
d_gene: TRBD2
abundance: NA
v_gene: TRBV5-6
j_gene: TRBJ2-5

CDR3nt: TGTGCCAGCAGGGGGGACAGATCCAACTATGGCTACACCTTC
CDR3aa: CASRGDRSNYGYTF
d_gene: TRBD1
abundance: NA
v_gene: TRBV6-5
j_gene: TRBJ1-2

CDR3nt: TGTGCCAGCAGTTGGGACAGGGGCTACGAGCAGTACTTC
CDR3aa: CASSWDRGYEQYF
d_gene: TRBD1
abundance: NA
v_gene: TRBV27
j_gene: TRBJ2-7

CDR3nt: TGTGCCAGCAGCTTAGCGCTAGGGGGCGACACCGGGGAGCTGTTTTTT
CDR3aa: CASSLALGGDTGELFF
d_gene: TRBD1
abundance: NA
v_gene: TRBV7-6
j_gene: TRBJ2-2

CDR3nt: TGTGCCATCAGTGAAGGTGGAGGTGGTGGCGAGCAGTACTTC
CDR3aa: CAISEGGGGGEQYF
d_gene: NA
abundance: NA
v_gene: TRBV10-3
j_gene: TRBJ2-7

CDR3nt: TGTGCCATCGAACCTAGCGGGAGGTATGGATACGAGCAGTACTTC
CDR3aa: CAIEPSGRYGYEQYF
d_gene: TRBD2
abundance: NA
v_gene: TRBV10-3
j_gene: TRBJ2-7

CDR3nt: TGTGCCAGCAGCTACGGAGGATTGGGCAACGTCCTGACTTTC
CDR3aa: CASSYGGLGNVLTF
d_gene: NA
abundance: NA
v_gene: TRBV7-9
j_gene: TRBJ2-6

CDR3nt: TGTGCCATCAGTGAGAGGGCAGGGGGCTCGGACGAGCAGTACTTC
CDR3aa: CAISERAGGSDEQYF
d_gene: TRBD1
abundance: NA
v_gene: TRBV10-3
j_gene: TRBJ2-7

CDR3nt: TGTGCCAGCAGCCGTACCGGGACCCTGAATCGTCCCACAGATACGCAGTATTTT
CDR3aa: CASSRTGTLNRPTDTQYF
d_gene: NA
abundance: NA
v_gene: TRBV11-2
j_gene: TRBJ2-3

CDR3nt: TGTGCCAGCAGTTACTCAACTGCTGGAAACACCATATATTTT
CDR3aa: CASSYSTAGNTIYF
d_gene: NA
abundance: NA
v_gene: TRBV6-6
j_gene: TRBJ1-3

CDR3nt: TGTGCCATCAAATCCGGGGACAGGGGTCTAGATGAGCAGTTCTTC
CDR3aa: CAIKSGDRGLDEQFF
d_gene: TRBD1
abundance: NA
v_gene: TRBV10-3
j_gene: TRBJ2-1

CDR3nt: TGTGCCAGCAGCCTATATCCGGGTCGGTACTCCTACGAGCAGTACTTC
CDR3aa: CASSLYPGRYSYEQYF
d_gene: NA
abundance: NA
v_gene: TRBV7-2
j_gene: TRBJ2-7

CDR3nt: TGTGCCAGCAGCTTAGGTCTGGCTAACTATGGCTACACCTTC
CDR3aa: CASSLGLANYGYTF
d_gene: NA
abundance: NA
v_gene: TRBV11-2
j_gene: TRBJ1-2

CDR3nt: TGTGCCAGCAGCCGAGCGGGAGTAAAGGATACGCAGTATTTT
CDR3aa: CASSRAGVKDTQYF
d_gene: TRBD2
abundance: NA
v_gene: TRBV7-8
j_gene: TRBJ2-3

CDR3nt: TGTGCCACCAGCAGAGAGGGGGTTAGGGACTATGGCTACACCTTC
CDR3aa: CATSREGVRDYGYTF
d_gene: NA
abundance: NA
v_gene: TRBV15
j_gene: TRBJ1-2

CDR3nt: TGTGCCAGCAAAAGTGGAAGTCTTGGGCACGAGCAGTACTTC
CDR3aa: CASKSGSLGHEQYF
d_gene: NA
abundance: NA
v_gene: TRBV6-5
j_gene: TRBJ2-7

CDR3nt: TGCGCCAGCAGCCAAGTTGCGGGGACAGGGACAACCTACGAGCAGTACTTC
CDR3aa: CASSQVAGTGTTYEQYF
d_gene: TRBD1
abundance: NA
v_gene: TRBV4-3
j_gene: TRBJ2-7

CDR3nt: TGTGCCAGCAGTTTATTGTTTTACGAGCAGTACTTC
CDR3aa: CASSLLFYEQYF
d_gene: NA
abundance: NA
v_gene: TRBV28
j_gene: TRBJ2-7

CDR3nt: TGTGCCAGTAGTATTACAGATACGCAGTATTTT
CDR3aa: CASSITDTQYF
d_gene: NA
abundance: NA
v_gene: TRBV19
j_gene: TRBJ2-3

CDR3nt: TGTGCTAGTGGTTTAGGGACTAACTCCTACGAGCAGTACTTC
CDR3aa: CASGLGTNSYEQYF
d_gene: TRBD2
abundance: NA
v_gene: TRBV12-5
j_gene: TRBJ2-7

CDR3nt: TGCGCCAGCAGCTTGGGGCCGGGAGGGAACACTGAAGCTTTCTTT
CDR3aa: CASSLGPGGNTEAFF
d_gene: NA
abundance: NA
v_gene: TRBV5-1
j_gene: TRBJ1-1

CDR3nt: TGTGCCAGCAGTTACCGGTCAGGGGGCCAGGGTGAGCAGTTCTTC
CDR3aa: CASSYRSGGQGEQFF
d_gene: TRBD1
abundance: NA
v_gene: TRBV6-5
j_gene: TRBJ2-1

CDR3nt: TGTGCCATCAGTGATCACGGACAGGGCAGAAACACCATATATTTT
CDR3aa: CAISDHGQGRNTIYF
d_gene: TRBD1
abundance: NA
v_gene: TRBV10-3
j_gene: TRBJ1-3

CDR3nt: TGTGCCAGCAGTTTACTGCTCACTGGCACAGATACGCAGTATTTT
CDR3aa: CASSLLLTGTDTQYF
d_gene: NA
abundance: NA
v_gene: TRBV28
j_gene: TRBJ2-3

CDR3nt: TGTGCTAGCAAGGGGCAGGGGGCGAGAGGGGCTAACACTGAAGCTTTCTTT
CDR3aa: CASKGQGARGANTEAFF
d_gene: TRBD1
abundance: NA
v_gene: TRBV7-7
j_gene: TRBJ1-1

CDR3nt: TGTGCCAGCAGCTCCCCCAGCTACGGGGAGACCCAGTACTTC
CDR3aa: CASSSPSYGETQYF
d_gene: NA
abundance: NA
v_gene: TRBV5-4
j_gene: TRBJ2-5

CDR3nt: TGTGCCAGCTCACCTTCCAGGGTTAGCTCTGGAAACACCATATATTTT
CDR3aa: CASSPSRVSSGNTIYF
d_gene: NA
abundance: NA
v_gene: TRBV18
j_gene: TRBJ1-3

CDR3nt: TGTGCCAGCACCGTGAACACTGAAGCTTTCTTT
CDR3aa: CASTVNTEAFF
d_gene: NA
abundance: few
v_gene: TRBV6-6
j_gene: TRBJ1-1

CDR3nt: TGTGCCAGTAGTATATCCCCTCCCAAGGCGCGAGGGGACCAAGAGACCCAGTACTTC
CDR3aa: CASSISPPKARGDQETQYF
d_gene: NA
abundance: NA
v_gene: TRBV19
j_gene: TRBJ2-5

CDR3nt: TGCGCCAGCAGCGTGACAGGGGATCCCACAGATACGCAGTATTTT
CDR3aa: CASSVTGDPTDTQYF
d_gene: TRBD1
abundance: NA
v_gene: TRBV5-1
j_gene: TRBJ2-3

CDR3nt: TGTGCCAGCAGCCGTGAACTAGCGGGAGGGCGGGGGGAGCTGTTTTTT
CDR3aa: CASSRELAGGRGELFF
d_gene: TRBD2
abundance: NA
v_gene: TRBV5-4
j_gene: TRBJ2-2

CDR3nt: TGTGCCAGCAGTGATAGAATCCTAGCGGGAGTTCGGAATGAGCAGTTCTTC
CDR3aa: CASSDRILAGVRNEQFF
d_gene: TRBD2
abundance: NA
v_gene: TRBV6-1
j_gene: TRBJ2-1

CDR3nt: TGTGCCAGCTCACCCAACGGTTCAGGGGGCGAGACCCAGTACTTC
CDR3aa: CASSPNGSGGETQYF
d_gene: TRBD1
abundance: NA
v_gene: TRBV18
j_gene: TRBJ2-5

CDR3nt: TGTGCCAGCAGCTTGGATTGGGGGTCCCGGGGCGACCAGTACTTC
CDR3aa: CASSLDWGSRGDQYF
d_gene: NA
abundance: NA
v_gene: TRBV11-2
j_gene: TRBJ2-5

CDR3nt: TGCGCCAGCAGCCAAGAATGGACTAGCGGGAGAAATACGCAGTATTTT
CDR3aa: CASSQEWTSGRNTQYF
d_gene: TRBD2
abundance: NA
v_gene: TRBV4-3
j_gene: TRBJ2-3

CDR3nt: TGTGCCAGCAGCCCCGGGACTAGTGAATACAATGAGCAGTTCTTC
CDR3aa: CASSPGTSEYNEQFF
d_gene: TRBD2
abundance: NA
v_gene: TRBV6-6
j_gene: TRBJ2-1